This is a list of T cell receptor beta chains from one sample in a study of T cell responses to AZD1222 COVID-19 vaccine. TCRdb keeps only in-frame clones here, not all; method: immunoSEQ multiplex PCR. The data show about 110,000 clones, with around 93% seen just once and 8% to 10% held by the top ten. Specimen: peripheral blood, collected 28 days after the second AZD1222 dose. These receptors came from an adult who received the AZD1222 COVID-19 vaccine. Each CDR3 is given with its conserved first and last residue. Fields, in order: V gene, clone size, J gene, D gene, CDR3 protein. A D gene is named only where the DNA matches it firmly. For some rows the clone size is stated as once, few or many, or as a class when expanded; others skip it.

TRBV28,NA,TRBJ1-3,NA,CASSFSGNTIYF
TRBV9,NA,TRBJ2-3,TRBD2,CASSVVASGGAITDTQYF
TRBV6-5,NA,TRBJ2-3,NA,CASRDRPVTDTQYF
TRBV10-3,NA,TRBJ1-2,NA,CAISESWSHGYTF
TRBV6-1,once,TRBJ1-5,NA,CASSEGVLNQPQHF
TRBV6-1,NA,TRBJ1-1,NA,CASSEALVGRDTEAFF
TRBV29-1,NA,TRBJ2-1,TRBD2,CSVVLAVVEQFF
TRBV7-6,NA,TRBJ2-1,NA,CASSLGVAENSYNEQFF
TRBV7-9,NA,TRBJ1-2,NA,CASSPQQEVYGYTF
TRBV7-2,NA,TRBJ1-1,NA,CASSLVRGNTEAFF
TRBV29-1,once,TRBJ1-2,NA,CSVESGPYGYTF
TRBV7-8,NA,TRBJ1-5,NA,CASSRAQGASNQPQHF
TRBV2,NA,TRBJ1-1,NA,CASSRVEGPTEAFF
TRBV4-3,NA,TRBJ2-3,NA,CASSQVAGSTDTQYF
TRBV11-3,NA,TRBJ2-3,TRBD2,CASSLTSGRGGDTQYF
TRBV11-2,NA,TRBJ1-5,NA,CASSSYPEGPQHF
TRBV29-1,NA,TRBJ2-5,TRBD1,CSGYRGRETQYF
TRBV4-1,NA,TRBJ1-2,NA,CASSQDLDGTNYGYTF
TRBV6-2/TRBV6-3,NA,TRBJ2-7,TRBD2,CASSSRRLASYEQYF
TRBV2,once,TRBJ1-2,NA,CASRYDGYTF
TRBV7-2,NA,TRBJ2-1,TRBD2,CASSPPGLGLGNEQFF
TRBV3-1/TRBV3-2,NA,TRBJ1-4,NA,CASSRGDRPGDNEKLFF
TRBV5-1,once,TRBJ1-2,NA,CASSPSRLPYGYTF
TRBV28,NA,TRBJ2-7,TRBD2,CASSLAGGRRRSYEQYF
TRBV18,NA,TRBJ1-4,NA,CASSRAATNEKLFF
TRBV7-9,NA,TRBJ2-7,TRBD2,CASTPGGVSYEQYF
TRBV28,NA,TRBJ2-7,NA,CASSLPTLTYEQYF
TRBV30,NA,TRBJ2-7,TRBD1,CAWAAGTGEYEQYF
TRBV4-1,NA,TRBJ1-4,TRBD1,CASSQEMGQRNEKLFF
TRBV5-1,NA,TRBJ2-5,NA,CASSGGPETQYF
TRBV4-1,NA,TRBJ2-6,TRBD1,CASSKGGTGAPSGANVLTF
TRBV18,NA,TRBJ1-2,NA,CASSPLGDGYTF
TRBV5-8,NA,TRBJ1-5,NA,CASSSTGGGNQPQHF
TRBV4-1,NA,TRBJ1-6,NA,CASSQDSGVDSPLHF
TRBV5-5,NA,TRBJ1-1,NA,CASRIGGMNTEAFF
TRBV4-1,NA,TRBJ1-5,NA,CASSQVFLGNQPQHF
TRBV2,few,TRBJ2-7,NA,CASSEVGRTSEQYF
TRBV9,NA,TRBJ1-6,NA,CASSEDGDHNSPLHF
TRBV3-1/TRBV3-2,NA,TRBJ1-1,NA,CASGSQSNTEAFF
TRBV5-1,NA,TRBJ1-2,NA,CASSHGQSYGYTF
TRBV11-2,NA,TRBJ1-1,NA,CASSLGRKVNTEAFF
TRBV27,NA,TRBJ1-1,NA,CASSSRHNTEAFF
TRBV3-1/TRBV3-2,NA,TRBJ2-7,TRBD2,CASSSSGGGYEQYF
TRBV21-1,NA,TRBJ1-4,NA,CASSRRETGFATNEKLFF
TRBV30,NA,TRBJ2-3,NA,CAWSPPTNTQYF
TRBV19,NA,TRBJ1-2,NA,CASLLQGYGYTF
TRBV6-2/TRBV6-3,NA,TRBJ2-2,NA,CASSYPGLSSTGELFF
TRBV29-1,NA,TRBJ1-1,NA,CSADSMNTEAFF
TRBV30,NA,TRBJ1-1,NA,CAWSVLGNTEAFF
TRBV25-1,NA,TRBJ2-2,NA,CASSPGPNTGELFF
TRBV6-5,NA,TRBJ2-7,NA,CASSYRSSYEQYF